The 4 T cell receptor beta chains reported below all come from one sample, sequenced in a study of molecular identifiers for immune sequencing clone quantification. Each CDR3 protein gets one entry after TCRdb re-called the PCR reads with MiXCR. The sample carries some 650,000 distinct CDR3 sequences, less than 20% recorded once. Material for sequencing was naive CD8+ T cells from blood, with Jurkat cell RNA spiked in. Subset specified: FACS-sorted CD8+CD4-CCR7+CD45RA+ naive T cells. These TCRs come from a human donor in good health. Some libraries in this study had Jurkat cell RNA spiked in.

In DNA, the CDR3 is TGTGCCAGCAGTTTAATTTGGGGACAAGAGACCCAGTACTTC. It is translated as CASSLIWGQETQYF. The chain combines TRBV12-3 or TRBV12-4 with TRBJ2-5, with D uncertain. Trimming shortened V by 2 bases and J by 2 bases, and 9 bases separated the two germline ends. The CDR3 contains 14 residues.

The chain recombines TRBV6-5 with TRBJ1-1; a weak D match, TRBD1 (5 bases). This CDR3 region has 15 residues. Germline assignment: CDR1 MNHEY and CDR2 SVGAGI. The V and J ends lost 1 base and 2 bases respectively, with 11 bases between them. The CDR3 nucleotides read TGTGCCAGCAGTTACTGGGGGGGGGGTAACACTGAAGCTTTCTTT. It yields the protein CASSYWGGGNTEAFF.

The chain has TRBV5-3 and TRBJ1-1, with 9 bases that match TRBD1. TRBV5-3 is placed among ORFs of uncertain function. This CDR3 has 14 amino acids. The CDR3 spells CVSSLTGGGTEAFF. DNA for the CDR3: TGTGTCAGCAGCTTAACAGGGGGCGGCACTGAAGCTTTCTTT.

This clonotype was counted ten times or more. The rearrangement uses TRBV7-9 and TRBJ1-1; D ambiguous. CDR3 size: 13 residues. The germline V gene has CDR1 SEHNR and CDR2 FQNEAQ (reference sequence). The V end was cut by 3 bases, the J end by 6 bases, with 11 bases between. This CDR3 is CASSLGGSPEAFF. The CDR3 DNA sequence: TGTGCCAGCAGCTTGGGCGGATCTCCTGAAGCTTTCTTT.